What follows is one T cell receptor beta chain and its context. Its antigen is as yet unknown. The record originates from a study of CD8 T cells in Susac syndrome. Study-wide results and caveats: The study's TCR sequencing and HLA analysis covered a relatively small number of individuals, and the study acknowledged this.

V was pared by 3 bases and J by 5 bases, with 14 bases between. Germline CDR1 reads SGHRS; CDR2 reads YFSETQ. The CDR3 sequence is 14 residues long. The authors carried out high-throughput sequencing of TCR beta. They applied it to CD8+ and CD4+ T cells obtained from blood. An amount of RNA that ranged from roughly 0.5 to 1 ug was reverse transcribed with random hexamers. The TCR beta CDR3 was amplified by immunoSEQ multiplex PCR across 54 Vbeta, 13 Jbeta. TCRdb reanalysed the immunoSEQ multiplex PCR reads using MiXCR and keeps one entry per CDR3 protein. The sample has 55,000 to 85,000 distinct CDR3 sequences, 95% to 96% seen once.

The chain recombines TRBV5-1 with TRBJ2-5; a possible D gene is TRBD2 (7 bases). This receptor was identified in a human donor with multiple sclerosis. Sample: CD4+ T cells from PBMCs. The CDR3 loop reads CASSSGGPGETQYF. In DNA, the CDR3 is TGCGCCAGCAGCTCCGGGGGGCCGGGGGAGACCCAGTACTTC. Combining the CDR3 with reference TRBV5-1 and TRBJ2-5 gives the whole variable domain KAGVTQTPRYLIKTRGQQVTLSCSPISGHRSVSWYQQTPGQGLQFLFEYFSETQRNKGNFPGRFSGRQFSNSRSEMNVSTLELGDSALYLCASSSGGPGETQYFGPGTRLLVL.